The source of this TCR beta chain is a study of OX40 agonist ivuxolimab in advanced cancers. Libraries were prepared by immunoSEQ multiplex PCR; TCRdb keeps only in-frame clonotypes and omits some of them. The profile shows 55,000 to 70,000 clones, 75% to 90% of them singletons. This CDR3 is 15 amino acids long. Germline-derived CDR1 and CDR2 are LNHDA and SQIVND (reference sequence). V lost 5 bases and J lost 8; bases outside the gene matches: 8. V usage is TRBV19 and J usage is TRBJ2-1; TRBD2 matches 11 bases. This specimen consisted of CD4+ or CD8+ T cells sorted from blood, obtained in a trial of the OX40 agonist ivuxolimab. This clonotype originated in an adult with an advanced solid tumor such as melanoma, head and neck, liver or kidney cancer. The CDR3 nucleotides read TGTGCCAGTAGTGTAGCGGGAGGGGAGTCTTATGAGCAGTTCTTC. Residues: CASSVAGGESYEQFF.